This T cell receptor (beta chain) was sequenced during a study of T cell changes during pregnancy in multiple sclerosis. The table came from immunoSEQ multiplex PCR; TCRdb's copy has only in-frame clones and leaves some out. Here the sample spans roughly 16,000 clones, approximately 85% being singletons. The CDR3 totals 14 residues. The V gene's germline CDR1 is MDHEN and CDR2 SYDVKM. With V trimmed by 5 bases and J by 4 bases, 4 bases remained unmatched. The TCR originated in a female donor in good health, enrolled as a control in a pregnancy study. This chain links TRBV28 with TRBJ1-2, with 10 nucleotides matching TRBD1. The material was CD8+ T cells from peripheral blood mononuclear cells, obtained after pregnancy. CDR3 in DNA: TGTGCCAGCAGTACGGGACAGGGGTCCTATGGCTACACCTTC. Its protein product is CASSTGQGSYGYTF.